This is a list of T cell receptor beta chains from one sample in a study of T-cell memory formation after mild COVID-19. TCRdb analysed the 5' RACE reads with MiXCR anew, one entry per CDR3 protein. The sample lists about 400,000 distinct CDR3 sequences; roughly 18% were seen once. Input material: PBMCs or a T cell subset sorted from them (not recorded which). The source is a man aged 18 to 30 who had mild COVID-19 (a few samples of this study predate the infection). Cell type and time point are not known. CDR3s include the opening cysteine and the closing phenylalanine or tryptophan. A D gene is named only where the DNA matches it firmly. Not every row has a clone size; where given, it reads once, few, many or a size class.

>TRBJ2-7|-|TRBV7-9|few
TGTGTCGCGGGTACCCTGGGGGACGAGCAGTACTTC
CVAGTLGDEQYF
>TRBJ1-2|-|TRBV20-1|-
TGCAGTGCCCCGGACCGCTATAGCTACACCTTC
CSAPDRYSYTF
>TRBJ1-2|-|TRBV9|-
TGTGCCAGCGCGCGGGATGCTAACTATGGCTACACCTTC
CASARDANYGYTF
>TRBJ2-3|-|TRBV5-1|few
TGCGCCAGCAGCTTGGTCAGGTTCGGCACGCAGTATTTT
CASSLVRFGTQYF
>TRBJ2-2|-|TRBV7-3|few
TGTGCCAGTACAGGGCACACCGGGGAGCTGTTTTTT
CASTGHTGELFF
>TRBJ1-1|TRBD1|TRBV7-9|few
TGTGCCAGCAAAAACCCAGGGGGCAACACTGAAGCTTTCTTT
CASKNPGGNTEAFF
>TRBJ2-1|-|TRBV7-3|few
TGTGCCAGCAGCTTTGGGACAACCCCTTACAATGAGCAGTTCTTC
CASSFGTTPYNEQFF
>TRBJ2-2|TRBD1|TRBV7-9|-
TGTGCCAGCAGCACCCGACAGGGGACAGGGGAGCTGTTTTTT
CASSTRQGTGELFF
>TRBJ1-5|-|TRBV10-3|-
TGTGCCATCAGTGAGGGGGCGCGAAATCAGCCCCAGCATTTT
CAISEGARNQPQHF
>TRBJ1-4|-|TRBV7-2|many
TGTGCCAGCAGCCCACGGGTGGGTGGTGCAGGGGAAAAACTGTTTTTT
CASSPRVGGAGEKLFF
>TRBJ1-1|-|TRBV19|few
TGTGCCAGTCCGCTCCCGAGATTGAACACTGAAGCTTTCTTT
CASPLPRLNTEAFF